This T cell receptor beta chain was retrieved from a study of metastatic and nonmetastatic thyroid tumors. Looking at the study overall: Across blood and tumor or nodule tissue, repertoires from malignant and benign thyroid patients were compared with one another. Study-wide findings and caveats: For both blood and tumor, malignant thyroid tumors reportedly showed significantly higher TCR beta diversity than benign nodules did.

In its sample, this clone ranks as medium-sized. Its antigen remains unidentified. The germline gives CDR1 DFQATT, CDR2 SNEGSKA (reference sequence). The J segment lost 2 bases and the V segment lost 5 bases, leaving 4 bases of the junction unmatched. The CDR3 spans 14 residues. Patients underwent thyroid surgery, and none had received any treatment before it. Under the authors' procedure: Using the CDR3 differences seen across clinicopathological groups, the authors built a distant-metastasis classifier for papillary thyroid cancer, which was meant to discriminate distant-metastatic patients. TCRdb redid the clone calls on the PCR reads using MiXCR. Here the V and J calls rest on TCRdb's processing, not on the authors' analysis. The table includes approximately 38,000 clones, 25% to 30% detected once.

This chain joins TRBV20-1 and TRBJ1-3, with 9 bases lining up with TRBD1. Sample: blood. The sequence was obtained from a female donor with papillary thyroid cancer or a benign thyroid nodule (not recorded which). Some clones in this sample may be carry-over from other donors' samples. As DNA, the CDR3 is TGCAGTGCTCTCCGGGACAGGGCTGGAAACACCATATATTTT. Translation: CSALRDRAGNTIYF.